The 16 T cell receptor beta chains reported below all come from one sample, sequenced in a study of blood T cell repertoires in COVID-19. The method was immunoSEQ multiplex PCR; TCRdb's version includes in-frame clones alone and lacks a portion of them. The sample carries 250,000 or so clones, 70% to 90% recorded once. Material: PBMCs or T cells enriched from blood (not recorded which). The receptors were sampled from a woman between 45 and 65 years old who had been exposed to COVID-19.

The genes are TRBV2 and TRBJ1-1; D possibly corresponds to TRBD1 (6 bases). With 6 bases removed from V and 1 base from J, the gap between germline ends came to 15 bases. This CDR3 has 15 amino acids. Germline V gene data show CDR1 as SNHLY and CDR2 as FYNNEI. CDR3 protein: CASRPKSTGNTEAFF. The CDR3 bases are TGTGCCAGCAGGCCGAAGTCGACAGGGAACACTGAAGCTTTCTTT.

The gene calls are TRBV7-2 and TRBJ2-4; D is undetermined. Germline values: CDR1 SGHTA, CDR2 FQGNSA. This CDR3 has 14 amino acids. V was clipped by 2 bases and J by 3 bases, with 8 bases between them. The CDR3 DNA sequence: TGTGCCAGCAGCTTACAGGTTGACAAAAACATTCAGTACTTC. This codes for CASSLQVDKNIQYF.

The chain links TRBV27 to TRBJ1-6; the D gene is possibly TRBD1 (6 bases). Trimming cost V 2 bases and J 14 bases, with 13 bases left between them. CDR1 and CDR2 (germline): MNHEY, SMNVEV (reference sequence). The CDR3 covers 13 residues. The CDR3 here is CASSLETGLTLHF. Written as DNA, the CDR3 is TGTGCCAGCAGTTTAGAGACAGGCCTCACCCTCCACTTT.

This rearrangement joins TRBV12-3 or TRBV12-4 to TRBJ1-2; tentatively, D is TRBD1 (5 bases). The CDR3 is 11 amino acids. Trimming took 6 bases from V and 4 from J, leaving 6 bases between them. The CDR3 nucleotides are TGTGCCAGCAGCAGGGCCTATGGCTACACCTTC. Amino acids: CASSRAYGYTF.

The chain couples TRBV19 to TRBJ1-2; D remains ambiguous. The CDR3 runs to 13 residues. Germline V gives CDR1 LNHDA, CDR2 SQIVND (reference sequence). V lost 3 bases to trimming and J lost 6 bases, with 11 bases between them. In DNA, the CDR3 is TGTGCCAGTAGTATTCCCCTTCGGGATGGCTACACCTTC. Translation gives CASSIPLRDGYTF.

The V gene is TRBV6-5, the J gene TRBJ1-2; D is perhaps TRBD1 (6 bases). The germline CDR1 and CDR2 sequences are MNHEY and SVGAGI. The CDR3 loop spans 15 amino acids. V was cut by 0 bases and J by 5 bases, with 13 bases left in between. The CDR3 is CASSYSFGQPYGYTF. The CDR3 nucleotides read TGTGCCAGCAGTTACTCCTTTGGACAGCCTTATGGCTACACCTTC.

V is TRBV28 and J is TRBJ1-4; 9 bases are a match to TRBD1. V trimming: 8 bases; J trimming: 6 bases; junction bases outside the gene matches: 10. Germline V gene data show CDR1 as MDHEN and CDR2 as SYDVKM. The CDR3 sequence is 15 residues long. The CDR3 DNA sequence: TGTGCCAGCCTCGATGAGGACAGGGGATATGAAAAACTGTTTTTT. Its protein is CASLDEDRGYEKLFF.

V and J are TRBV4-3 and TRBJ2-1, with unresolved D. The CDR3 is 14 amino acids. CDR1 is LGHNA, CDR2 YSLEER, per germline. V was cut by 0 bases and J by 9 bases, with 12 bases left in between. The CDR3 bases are TGCGCCAGCAGCCAAGATTCCGCTGCCGGTGAGCAGTTCTTC. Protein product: CASSQDSAAGEQFF.

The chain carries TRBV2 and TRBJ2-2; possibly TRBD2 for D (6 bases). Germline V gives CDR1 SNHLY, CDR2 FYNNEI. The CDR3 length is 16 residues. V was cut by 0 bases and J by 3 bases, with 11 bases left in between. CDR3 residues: CASSEAIRRDTGELFF. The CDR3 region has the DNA TGTGCCAGCAGTGAAGCAATCAGGAGGGACACCGGGGAGCTGTTTTTT.

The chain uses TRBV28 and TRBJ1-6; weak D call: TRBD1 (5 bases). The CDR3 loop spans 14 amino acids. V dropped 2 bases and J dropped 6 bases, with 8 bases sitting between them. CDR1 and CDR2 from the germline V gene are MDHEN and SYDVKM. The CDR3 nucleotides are TGTGCCAGCAGTTTACAGGGCGGTAATTCACCCCTCCACTTT. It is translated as CASSLQGGNSPLHF.

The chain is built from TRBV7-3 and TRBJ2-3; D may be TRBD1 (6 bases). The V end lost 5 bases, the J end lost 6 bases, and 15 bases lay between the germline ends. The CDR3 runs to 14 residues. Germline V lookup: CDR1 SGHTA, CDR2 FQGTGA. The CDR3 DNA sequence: TGTGCCAGCAGCCGAATTGGGGGCGGTGATACGCAGTATTTT. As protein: CASSRIGGGDTQYF.

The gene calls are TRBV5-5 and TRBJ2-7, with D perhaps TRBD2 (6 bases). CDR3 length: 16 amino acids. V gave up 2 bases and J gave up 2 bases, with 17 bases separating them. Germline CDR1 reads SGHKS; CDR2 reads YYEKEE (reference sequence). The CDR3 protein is CASSLSAPRGAYEQYF. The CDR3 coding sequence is TGTGCCAGCAGCTTATCGGCTCCCCGCGGGGCCTACGAGCAGTACTTC.

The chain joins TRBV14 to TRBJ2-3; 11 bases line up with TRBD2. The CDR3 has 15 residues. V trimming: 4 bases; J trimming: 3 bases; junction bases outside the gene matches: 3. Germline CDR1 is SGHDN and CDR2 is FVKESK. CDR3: CASSRSGGATDTQYF. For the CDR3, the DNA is TGTGCCAGCAGCCGTAGCGGGGGGGCAACAGATACGCAGTATTTT.

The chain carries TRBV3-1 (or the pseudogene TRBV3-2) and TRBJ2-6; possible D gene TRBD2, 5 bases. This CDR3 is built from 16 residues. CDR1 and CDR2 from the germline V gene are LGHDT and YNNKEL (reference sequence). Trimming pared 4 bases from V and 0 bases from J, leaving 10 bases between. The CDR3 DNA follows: TGTGCCAGCAGCCCCGGGGAACCCTCTGGGGCCAACGTCCTGACTTTC. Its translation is CASSPGEPSGANVLTF.

The DNA for the CDR3 is TGTGCCAGCAGCTCACAGACTAACTATGGCTACACCTTC. The encoded protein is CASSSQTNYGYTF. This chain uses TRBV5-6 with TRBJ1-2; D is unresolved. The germline V and J ends were trimmed by 3 bases and 0 bases, with 6 bases remaining between them. Germline V gives CDR1 SGHDT, CDR2 YYEEEE. This CDR3 spans 13 amino acids.

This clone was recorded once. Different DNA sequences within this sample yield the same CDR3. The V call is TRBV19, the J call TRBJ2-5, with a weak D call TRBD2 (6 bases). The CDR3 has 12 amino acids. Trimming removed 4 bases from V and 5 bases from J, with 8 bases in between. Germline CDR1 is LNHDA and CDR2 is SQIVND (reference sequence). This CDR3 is CASSSGGETQYF. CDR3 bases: TGTGCCAGTAGTAGTGGGGGGGAGACCCAGTACTTC.